This paragraph covers one T cell receptor (beta chain) sequence. Antigen: not known. This sample stems from a study of cytomegalovirus exposure and HLA in healthy donors. The V end lost 5 bases, the J end lost 9 bases, and 11 bases lay between the germline ends. The CDR3 consists of 13 residues. Germline lookup yields CDR1 MDHEN and CDR2 SYDVKM. PCR used 60 Vbeta primers and 13 Jbeta primers. Clones were read by immunoSEQ multiplex PCR, and TCRdb kept only the in-frame ones, dropping some. The profile shows fewer than 250,000 clones, almost 80% of them singletons. General study findings and limits: Reported performance of the classifier showed diagnosis of cytomegalovirus status with high specificity and sensitivity.

The rearrangement uses TRBV28 and TRBJ1-6; no firm D call. The source material was PBMCs. The receptor was derived from a young woman in good health and CMV-seronegative. This CDR3 is CASSPREGSPLHF. The CDR3 DNA sequence: TGTGCCAGCAGTCCTCGCGAGGGTTCACCCCTCCACTTT. The full variable domain, in which reference TRBV28 and TRBJ1-6 provide the parts outside the CDR3, is DVKVTQSSRYLVKRTGEKVFLECVQDMDHENMFWYRQDPGLGLRLIYFSYDVKMKEKGDIPEGYSVSREKKERFSLILESASTNQTSMYLCASSPREGSPLHFGNGTRLTVT.